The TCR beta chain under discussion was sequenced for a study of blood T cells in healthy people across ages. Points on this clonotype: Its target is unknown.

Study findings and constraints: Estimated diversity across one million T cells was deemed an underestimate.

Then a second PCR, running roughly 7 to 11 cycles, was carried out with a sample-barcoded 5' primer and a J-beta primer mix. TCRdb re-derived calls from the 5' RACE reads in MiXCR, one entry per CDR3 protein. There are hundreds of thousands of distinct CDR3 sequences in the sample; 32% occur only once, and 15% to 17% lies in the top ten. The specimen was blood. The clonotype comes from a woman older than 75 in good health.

CDR3 sequence (DNA): TGTGCCAGCAGCTTGATAGGGGCGGACTATGGCTACACCTTC. Its translation: CASSLIGADYGYTF. The chain links TRBV5-4 to TRBJ1-2; the D gene is possibly TRBD1 (5 bases). V dropped 1 base and J dropped 3 bases, with 10 bases sitting between them. Germline V gene lookup returns CDR1 SGHNT and CDR2 YYREEE (reference sequence). CDR3 length: 14 amino acids. The whole variable domain, filled in from reference TRBV5-4 and TRBJ1-2, reads ETGVTQSPTHLIKTRGQQVTLRCSSQSGHNTVSWYQQALGQGPQFIFQYYREEENGRGNFPPRFSGLQFPNYSSELNVNALELDDSALYLCASSLIGADYGYTFGSGTRLTVV.